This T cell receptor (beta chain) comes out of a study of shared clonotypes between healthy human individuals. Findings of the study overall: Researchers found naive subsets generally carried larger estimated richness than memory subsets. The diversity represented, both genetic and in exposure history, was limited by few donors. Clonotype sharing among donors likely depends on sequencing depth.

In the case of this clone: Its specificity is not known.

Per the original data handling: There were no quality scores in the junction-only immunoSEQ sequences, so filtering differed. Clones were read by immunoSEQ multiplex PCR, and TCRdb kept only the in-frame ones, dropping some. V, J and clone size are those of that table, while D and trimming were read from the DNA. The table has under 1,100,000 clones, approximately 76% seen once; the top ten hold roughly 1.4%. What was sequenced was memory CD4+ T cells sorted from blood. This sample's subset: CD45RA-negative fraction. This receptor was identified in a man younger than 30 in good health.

CDR3 amino acids: CATERGGLNTEAFF. CDR3 DNA: TGTGCCACCGAAAGAGGGGGCCTGAACACTGAAGCTTTCTTT. J is TRBJ1-1 and V is TRBV6-5, with 7 bases that match TRBD1. V shed 10 bases and J 0 bases; nucleotides not matched to a gene: 8. Germline CDR1 MNHEY, CDR2 SVGAGI. The CDR3 spans 14 residues.